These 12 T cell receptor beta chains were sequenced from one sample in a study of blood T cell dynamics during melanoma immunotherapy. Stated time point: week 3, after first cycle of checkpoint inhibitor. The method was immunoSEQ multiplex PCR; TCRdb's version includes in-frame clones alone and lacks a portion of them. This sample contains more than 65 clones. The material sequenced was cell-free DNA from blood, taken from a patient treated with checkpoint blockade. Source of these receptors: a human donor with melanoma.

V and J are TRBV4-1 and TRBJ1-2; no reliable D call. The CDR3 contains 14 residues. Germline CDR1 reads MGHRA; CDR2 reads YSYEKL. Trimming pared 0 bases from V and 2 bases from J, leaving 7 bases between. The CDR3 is CASSQDKGNYGYTF. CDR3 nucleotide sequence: TGCGCCAGCAGCCAAGATAAGGGAAACTATGGCTACACCTTC.

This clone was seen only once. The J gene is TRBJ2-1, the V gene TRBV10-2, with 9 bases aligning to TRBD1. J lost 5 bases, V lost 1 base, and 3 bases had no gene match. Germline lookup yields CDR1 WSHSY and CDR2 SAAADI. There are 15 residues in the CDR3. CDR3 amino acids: CASSEWDRANNEQFF. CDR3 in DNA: TGCGCCAGCAGTGAGTGGGACAGGGCCAACAATGAGCAGTTCTTC.

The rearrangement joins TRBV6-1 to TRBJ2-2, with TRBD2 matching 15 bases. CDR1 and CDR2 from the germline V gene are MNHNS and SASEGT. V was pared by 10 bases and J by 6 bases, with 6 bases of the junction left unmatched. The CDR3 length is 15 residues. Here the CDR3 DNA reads TGTGCCATAGCAGGACTAGCGGGAGGGGCCGGGGAGCTGTTTTTT. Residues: CAIAGLAGGAGELFF.

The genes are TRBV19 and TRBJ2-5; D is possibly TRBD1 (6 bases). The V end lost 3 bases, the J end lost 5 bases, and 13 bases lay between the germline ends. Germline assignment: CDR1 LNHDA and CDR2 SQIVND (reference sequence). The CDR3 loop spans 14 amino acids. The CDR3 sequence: CASSIGDIVETQYF. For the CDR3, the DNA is TGTGCCAGTAGTATCGGGGACATCGTGGAGACCCAGTACTTC.

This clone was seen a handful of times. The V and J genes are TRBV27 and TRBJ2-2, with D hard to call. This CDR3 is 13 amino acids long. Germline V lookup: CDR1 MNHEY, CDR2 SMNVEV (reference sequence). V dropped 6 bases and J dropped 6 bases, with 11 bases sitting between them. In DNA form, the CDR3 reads TGTGCCAGCAGAAGGGCGACGGCCGGGGAGCTGTTTTTT. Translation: CASRRATAGELFF.

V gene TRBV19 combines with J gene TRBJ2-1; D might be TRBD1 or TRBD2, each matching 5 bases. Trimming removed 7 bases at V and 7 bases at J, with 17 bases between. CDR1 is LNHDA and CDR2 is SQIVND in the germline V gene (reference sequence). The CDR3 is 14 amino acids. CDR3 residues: CASTPLAWGNEQFF. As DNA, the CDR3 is TGTGCCAGTACCCCGCTAGCCTGGGGGAATGAGCAGTTCTTC.

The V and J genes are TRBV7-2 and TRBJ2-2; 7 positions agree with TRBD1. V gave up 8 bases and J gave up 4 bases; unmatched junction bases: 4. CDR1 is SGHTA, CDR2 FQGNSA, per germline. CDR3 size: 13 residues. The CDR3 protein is CASGPGGTGELFF. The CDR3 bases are TGTGCCAGCGGGCCAGGGGGCACCGGGGAGCTGTTTTTT.

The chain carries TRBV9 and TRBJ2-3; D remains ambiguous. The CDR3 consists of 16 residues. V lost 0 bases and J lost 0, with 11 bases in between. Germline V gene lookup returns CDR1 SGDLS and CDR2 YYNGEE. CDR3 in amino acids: CASSVEIGISTDTQYF. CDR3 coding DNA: TGTGCCAGCAGCGTAGAGATAGGGATAAGCACAGATACGCAGTATTTT.

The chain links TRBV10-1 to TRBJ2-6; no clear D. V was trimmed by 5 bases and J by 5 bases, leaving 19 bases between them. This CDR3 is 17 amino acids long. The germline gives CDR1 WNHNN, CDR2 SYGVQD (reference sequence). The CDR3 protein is CASSPPLAQSRANVLTF. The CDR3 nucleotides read TGCGCCAGCAGTCCCCCACTCGCACAAAGTCGGGCCAACGTCCTGACTTTC.

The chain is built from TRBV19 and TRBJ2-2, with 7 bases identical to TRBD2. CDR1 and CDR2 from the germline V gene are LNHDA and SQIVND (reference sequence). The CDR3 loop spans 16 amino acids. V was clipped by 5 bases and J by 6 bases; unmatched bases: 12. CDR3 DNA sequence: TGTGCCAGTAGTGTCGTGGGAGGGCCGGGGGCCGGGGAGCTGTTTTTT. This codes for CASSVVGGPGAGELFF.

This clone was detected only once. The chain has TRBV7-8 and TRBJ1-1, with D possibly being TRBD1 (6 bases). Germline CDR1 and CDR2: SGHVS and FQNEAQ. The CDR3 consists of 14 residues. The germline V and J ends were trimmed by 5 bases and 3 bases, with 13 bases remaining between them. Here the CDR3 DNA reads TGTGCCAGCAGCCCCGGTGGGACACACACTGAAGCTTTCTTT. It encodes CASSPGGTHTEAFF.

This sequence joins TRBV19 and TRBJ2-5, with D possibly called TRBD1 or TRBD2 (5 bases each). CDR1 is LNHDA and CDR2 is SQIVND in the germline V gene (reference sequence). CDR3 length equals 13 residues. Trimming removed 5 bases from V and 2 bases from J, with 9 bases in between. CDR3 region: CASSEGRQETQYF. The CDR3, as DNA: TGTGCCAGTAGTGAGGGACGGCAAGAGACCCAGTACTTC. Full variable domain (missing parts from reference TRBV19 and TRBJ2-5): DGGITQSPKYLFRKEGQNVTLSCEQNLNHDAMYWYRQDPGQGLRLIYYSQIVNDFQKGDIAEGYSVSREKKESFPLTVTSAQKNPTAFYLCASSEGRQETQYFGPGTRLLVL.